These T cell receptor beta chains were read from a single sample in a study of blood T cell repertoires in COVID-19. The protocol was immunoSEQ multiplex PCR, while the TCRdb copy is restricted to in-frame clones and leaves out a portion. The sample consists of around 330,000 clones, about nine tenths of them appearing once. Sequenced input: PBMCs or T cells enriched from blood (not recorded which). Receptor source: a man aged 55 to 69 who had recovered from COVID-19. Both conserved end residues are part of each CDR3. Each record gives: clone size, D gene, V gene, J gene, CDR3 protein, CDR3 DNA. A D gene is named only where the DNA matches it firmly. The size entry is marked missing in some rows and otherwise reads once, few, many or a size class.

>NA|TRBD1|TRBV5-5|TRBJ2-1
CASSWRGTGNNEQFF
TGTGCCAGCAGTTGGCGCGGGACAGGTAACAATGAGCAGTTCTTC
>NA|TRBD2|TRBV24-1|TRBJ2-1
CATSDPRGLENEQFF
TGTGCCACCAGTGATCCGCGGGGACTAGAGAATGAGCAGTTCTTC
>NA|NA|TRBV19|TRBJ1-4
CASSPGGTNEKLFF
TGTGCCAGTAGCCCCGGTGGAACTAATGAAAAACTGTTTTTT
>NA|NA|TRBV6-1|TRBJ2-1
CASSEGGAGSYNEQFF
TGTGCCAGCAGTGAAGGTGGTGCGGGGTCCTACAATGAGCAGTTCTTC
>few|TRBD1|TRBV6-5|TRBJ1-1
CASSAETGAEAFF
TGTGCCAGCAGCGCCGAGACAGGGGCTGAAGCTTTCTTT
>NA|NA|TRBV18|TRBJ2-3
CASSPPRASGTDTQYF
TGTGCCAGCTCACCACCGAGGGCTAGCGGCACAGATACGCAGTATTTT
>NA|TRBD2|TRBV24-1|TRBJ2-1
CATSGTSGRDYNEQFF
TGTGCCACCAGCGGGACTAGCGGGAGGGATTACAATGAGCAGTTCTTC
>NA|NA|TRBV5-1|TRBJ2-1
CASSVTDNEQFF
TGCGCCAGCAGCGTGACTGACAATGAGCAGTTCTTC
>NA|TRBD2|TRBV18|TRBJ2-7
CASSPIAGGPGEQYF
TGTGCCAGCTCACCGATAGCGGGAGGGCCGGGTGAGCAGTACTTC
>NA|NA|TRBV5-1|TRBJ2-7
CASSLGGEQYF
TGCGCCAGCAGCCTCGGCGGCGAGCAGTACTTC
>once|TRBD2|TRBV29-1|TRBJ2-3
CSADGVAGVTDTQYF
TGCAGCGCCGACGGGGTAGCGGGAGTCACAGATACGCAGTATTTT
>NA|NA|TRBV9|TRBJ2-3
CASSADGPSDTQYF
TGTGCCAGCAGCGCCGATGGGCCCTCAGATACGCAGTATTTT
>once|TRBD2|TRBV9|TRBJ2-7
CASVGEGPSSYEQYF
TGTGCCAGCGTGGGGGAGGGGCCTAGCTCCTACGAGCAGTACTTC
>NA|NA|TRBV5-6|TRBJ1-1
CASSNRRTLGAFF
TGTGCCAGCAGTAACAGAAGGACTCTGGGAGCTTTCTTT
>NA|NA|TRBV12-3/TRBV12-4|TRBJ1-1
CATLWGHGTEAFF
TGTGCCACACTATGGGGGCACGGCACTGAAGCTTTCTTT
>NA|NA|TRBV19|TRBJ2-1
CASSRTTGTAYNEQFF
TGTGCCAGTAGTAGGACTACCGGGACAGCCTACAATGAGCAGTTCTTC
>NA|NA|TRBV7-9|TRBJ2-7
CASSPLGAESF
TGTGCCAGCAGTCCGTTGGGGGCCGAGAGCTTC
>NA|NA|TRBV9|TRBJ1-6
CASSAGPGGGSNNSPLHF
TGTGCCAGCAGCGCCGGTCCGGGGGGGGGTTCCAATAATTCACCCCTCCACTTT
>NA|TRBD1|TRBV2|TRBJ1-5
CASDRGQGRGQPQHF
TGTGCCTCAGATAGAGGACAGGGGCGAGGCCAGCCCCAGCATTTT
>NA|TRBD2|TRBV4-3|TRBJ2-3
CASSQEALGISGRSTQYF
TGCGCCAGCAGCCAAGAGGCCCTCGGGATTAGCGGGAGGAGTACGCAGTATTTT
>once|NA|TRBV7-9|TRBJ2-1
CASSPGDSFDEQFF
TGTGCCAGCAGTCCCGGAGACAGTTTCGATGAGCAGTTCTTC
>NA|TRBD1|TRBV5-6|TRBJ2-7
CASNLEGDRGVRQYF
TGTGCCAGCAACTTGGAAGGGGACAGGGGTGTGCGGCAGTACTTC
>NA|NA|TRBV6-4|TRBJ2-3
CASSERPAGTQYF
TGTGCCAGCAGTGAAAGGCCCGCGGGTACGCAGTATTTT
>NA|NA|TRBV6-5|TRBJ1-6
CASSSSTVHSPLHF
TGTGCCAGCAGCTCATCGACAGTCCATTCACCCCTCCACTTT
>NA|NA|TRBV4-1|TRBJ1-2
CASSQHRVSNYGYTF
TGCGCCAGCAGCCAACACAGGGTATCTAACTATGGCTACACCTTC
>NA|TRBD1|TRBV18|TRBJ1-1
CASSQPGGGTEAFF
TGTGCCAGCTCACAGCCAGGGGGAGGCACTGAAGCTTTCTTT
>NA|TRBD1|TRBV5-8|TRBJ1-5
CASSLGQGSYSNQPQHF
TGTGCCAGCAGCTTGGGACAGGGATCTTATAGCAATCAGCCCCAGCATTTT
>NA|NA|TRBV7-6|TRBJ1-4
CASSLAFSGFNEKLFF
TGTGCCAGCAGCTTAGCGTTCTCAGGATTTAATGAAAAACTGTTTTTT
>NA|TRBD2|TRBV5-1|TRBJ2-5
CASKEREAQETQYF
TGCGCCAGCAAGGAGCGGGAGGCCCAAGAGACCCAGTACTTC
>NA|NA|TRBV28|TRBJ2-2
CASSFYGTTSGELFF
TGTGCCAGCAGTTTTTATGGGACAACATCCGGGGAGCTGTTTTTT
>once|NA|TRBV27|TRBJ2-2
CASRKQGDTGELFF
TGTGCCAGCCGGAAACAGGGTGACACCGGGGAGCTGTTTTTT
>NA|NA|TRBV3-1/TRBV3-2|TRBJ1-1
CASSHREGTEAFF
TGTGCCAGCAGTCATCGAGAGGGCACTGAAGCTTTCTTT
>NA|TRBD2|TRBV6-5|TRBJ2-1
CASSYSLAGGYNEQFF
TGTGCCAGCAGTTACTCGCTAGCGGGTGGCTACAATGAGCAGTTCTTC
>once|TRBD1|TRBV18|TRBJ1-5
CASSLVDRTSNQPQHF
TGTGCCAGCTCACTGGTGGACAGGACTAGCAATCAGCCCCAGCATTTT
>NA|TRBD2|TRBV5-1|TRBJ2-3
CASASGRAEDTQYF
TGCGCCAGCGCTAGCGGGAGGGCCGAGGATACGCAGTATTTT
>NA|TRBD2|TRBV2|TRBJ2-1
CASSEVLAGSGGQFF
TGTGCCAGCAGTGAGGTACTAGCGGGATCGGGGGGGCAGTTCTTC
>NA|NA|TRBV2|TRBJ2-3
CASSKIGTDTQYF
TGTGCCAGCAGTAAGATAGGCACAGATACGCAGTATTTT
>NA|TRBD1|TRBV4-2|TRBJ1-1
CASSQQDRGNTEAFF
TGTGCCAGCAGCCAACAGGACAGGGGGAACACTGAAGCTTTCTTT
>NA|NA|TRBV18|TRBJ1-1
CASSPRVPHAGGTEAFF
TGTGCCAGCTCACCACGAGTCCCCCACGCCGGGGGCACTGAAGCTTTCTTT
>once|NA|TRBV5-5|TRBJ1-1
CASSFSGTEAFF
TGTGCCAGCAGCTTTTCAGGGACTGAAGCTTTCTTT
>NA|TRBD2|TRBV28|TRBJ2-1
CASSDLAGSSYNEQFF
TGTGCCAGCAGTGACCTAGCGGGGAGCTCCTACAATGAGCAGTTCTTC
>NA|TRBD1|TRBV5-1|TRBJ2-2
CASSLDMWTGSTGELFF
TGCGCCAGCAGCTTGGATATGTGGACAGGGAGCACCGGGGAGCTGTTTTTT
>once|NA|TRBV6-1|TRBJ1-6
CASSEAYPGTPYNSPLHF
TGTGCCAGCAGTGAAGCCTACCCCGGGACACCCTATAATTCACCCCTCCACTTT
>NA|TRBD1|TRBV30|TRBJ1-5
CAWSTGTGRQPQHF
TGTGCCTGGAGTACCGGGACAGGGCGGCAGCCCCAGCATTTT
>NA|NA|TRBV27|TRBJ2-7
CASRIQGFSYEQYF
TGTGCCAGCAGGATACAGGGTTTTTCCTACGAGCAGTACTTC
>NA|NA|TRBV6-5|TRBJ1-6
CASSLQTGLYSPLHF
TGTGCCAGCAGTCTCCAAACGGGGTTGTATTCACCCCTCCACTTT
>NA|TRBD2|TRBV19|TRBJ2-1
CASIGAGRDEQFF
TGTGCCAGTATCGGGGCAGGGAGGGATGAGCAGTTCTTC
>once|NA|TRBV5-8|TRBJ2-5
CASSLGTGYQETQYF
TGTGCCAGCAGCTTGGGGACTGGATACCAAGAGACCCAGTACTTC
>NA|NA|TRBV2|TRBJ1-2
CASSGQAGYGYTF
TGTGCCAGCAGTGGGCAGGCCGGCTATGGCTACACCTTC
>NA|NA|TRBV7-2|TRBJ1-5
CASSFRSSNQPQHF
TGTGCCAGCAGCTTCAGGTCCAGCAATCAGCCCCAGCATTTT